Listed here is a single T cell receptor beta chain. Its antigen remains unidentified. No clone much larger than this one lies a single base away; base qualities are absent. These data originate in a study of T cell responses to AZD1222 COVID-19 vaccine (dated by TCRdb to the early 2020s). About the investigation overall: A total of 230 to 250 trial participants underwent TCR sequencing, of whom around 210 had received two doses of AZD1222 and approximately 26 had received two doses of the MenACWY control vaccine. Trial participants were enrolled by age into 18-55, 56-69 and 70-plus year subgroups, with approximately 150, 30 and 60 TCR-sequenced participants respectively. Results and caveats for the whole study, not just this receptor: Participants were mostly white British, with more females than males. The authors suggested clonal diversity may have been underestimated. A significant rise in spike-specific TCR breadth and depth was observed after two AZD1222 doses relative to day 0 and relative to MenACWY recipients. Because no samples from the day 14 peak response were available, repertoires could be characterized only after the peak T cell response. Vaccine-associated CD4 TCRs spanned the whole spike protein, with dominant responses in regions 160-218 and 743-854. In the small 56-69-year group, the increase in depth fell short of significance, most likely because of low power. Only five or six AZD1222 recipients were SARS-CoV-2 seropositive at baseline, limiting conclusions about previously exposed vaccinees. Reportedly, close to half of the unique spike-specific TCRs recognized epitopes lying outside the regions that are mutated in the B.1.351 and B.1.1.7 variants.

V is reduced by 5 bases and J by 0 bases, leaving a spacing of 8 bases between them. Taken from the germline V gene, the CDR1 and CDR2 loops are MNHEY and SVGAGI. The CDR3 contains 14 residues, cysteine and phenylalanine counted. Only CDR3 DNA remains: 42 bases, in frame from the first base. The CDR3 regions of human TCRbeta chains were analyzed by immunosequencing. Turning to the authors' computational methods: TCRs in the repertoires were matched against a reference library of SARS-CoV-2-specific TCRs that had been generated with the MIRA antigen-specificity platform. Breadth meant the fraction of unique TCRs that were SARS-CoV-2-associated, whereas depth meant the fraction of total T cells that were SARS-CoV-2-associated. Using the MIRA data, each spike-specific TCR was assigned both to the spike region to which the TCR was reactive and to a CD4 or CD8 class. Log10-transformed breadth and depth values were compared by one-way ANOVA with Sidak's multiple comparisons tests. TCRdb took over this immuneACCESS table, retaining in-frame rearrangements with V and J assigned. Such tables are incomplete; in checked studies, under half of the missing clones stem from an unresolved V gene, and the remainder is unexplained. V, J and clone size derive from that table, while D and trimming were established from the DNA sequence. In this sample the table shows some 170,000 clones, 70% to 90% of which occur a single time. In total, the top ten clones hold 4% to 4.5% of the sample.

This specimen's time point label, interpreted: about 28 days (+/-7) after the second vaccine dose. AZD1222 recipients with second doses at about 4 weeks or about 12 weeks were pooled, because spike-specific TCR depth and breadth did not differ between schedules. Vaccinee samples were obtained from the UK trials COV001 and COV002, which included a single-blind randomized controlled phase 2/3 trial of AZD1222 (ChAdOx1 nCoV-19) in healthy adults. For TCRbeta chain sequencing, PBMC samples from trial participants were taken at day 0 and at day 28 after the second dose. Recombination linked TRBV6-5 to TRBJ1-5, with no reliable assignment of the D segment. This specimen consisted of peripheral blood, obtained 28 days after the second AZD1222 dose. This sequence was found in an adult who received the AZD1222 COVID-19 vaccine. This receptor has the CDR3 CASSLSFSNQPQHF. Here is the DNA: TGTGCCAGCAGTCTATCTTTTAGCAATCAGCCCCAGCATTTT.